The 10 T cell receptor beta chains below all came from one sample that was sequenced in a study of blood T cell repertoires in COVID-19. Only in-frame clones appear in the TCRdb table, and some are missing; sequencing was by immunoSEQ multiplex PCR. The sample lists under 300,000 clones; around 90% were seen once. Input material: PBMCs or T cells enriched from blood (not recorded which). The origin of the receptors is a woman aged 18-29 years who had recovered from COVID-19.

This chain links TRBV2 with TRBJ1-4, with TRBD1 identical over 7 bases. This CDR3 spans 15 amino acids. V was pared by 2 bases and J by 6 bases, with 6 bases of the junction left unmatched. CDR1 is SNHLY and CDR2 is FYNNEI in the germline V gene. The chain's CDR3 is CASSETYRGDEKLFF. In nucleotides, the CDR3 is TGTGCCAGCAGTGAAACATACAGGGGTGATGAAAAACTGTTTTTT.

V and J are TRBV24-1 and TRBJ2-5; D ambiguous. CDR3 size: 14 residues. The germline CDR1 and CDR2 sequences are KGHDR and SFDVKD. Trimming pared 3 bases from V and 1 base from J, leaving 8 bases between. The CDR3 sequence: CATSDPTGQETQYF. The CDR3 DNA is TGTGCCACCAGTGATCCCACTGGCCAAGAGACCCAGTACTTC.

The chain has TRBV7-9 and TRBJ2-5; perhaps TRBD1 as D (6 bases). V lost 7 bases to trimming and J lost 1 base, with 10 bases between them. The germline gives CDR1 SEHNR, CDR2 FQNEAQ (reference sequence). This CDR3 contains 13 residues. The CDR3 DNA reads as TGTGCCAGCAACAGGGACACCCAAGAGACCCAGTACTTC. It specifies CASNRDTQETQYF.

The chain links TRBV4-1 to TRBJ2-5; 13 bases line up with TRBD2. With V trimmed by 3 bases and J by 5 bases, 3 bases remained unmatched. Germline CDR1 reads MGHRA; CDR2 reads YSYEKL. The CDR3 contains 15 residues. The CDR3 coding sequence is TGCGCCAGCAGCCAGGGGACTAGCGGGGTTGAGACCCAGTACTTC. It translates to CASSQGTSGVETQYF.

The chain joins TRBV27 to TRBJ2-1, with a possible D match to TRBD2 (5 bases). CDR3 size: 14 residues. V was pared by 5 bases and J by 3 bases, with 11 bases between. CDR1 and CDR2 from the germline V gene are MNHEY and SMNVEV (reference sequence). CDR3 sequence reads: CASSHSTNYNEQFF. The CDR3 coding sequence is TGTGCCAGCAGTCACTCGACTAACTACAATGAGCAGTTCTTC.

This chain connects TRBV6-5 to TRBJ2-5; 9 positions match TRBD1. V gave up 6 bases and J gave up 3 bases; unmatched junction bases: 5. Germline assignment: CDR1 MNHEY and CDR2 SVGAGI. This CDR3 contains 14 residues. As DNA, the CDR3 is TGTGCCAGCAGGATCCGGGACAGGGAAGAGACCCAGTACTTC. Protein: CASRIRDREETQYF.

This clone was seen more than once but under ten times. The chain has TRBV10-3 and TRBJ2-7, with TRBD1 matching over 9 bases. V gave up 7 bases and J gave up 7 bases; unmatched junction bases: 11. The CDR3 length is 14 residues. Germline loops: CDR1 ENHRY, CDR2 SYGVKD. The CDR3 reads CAITSGQGIQEQYF. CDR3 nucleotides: TGTGCCATCACTTCGGGACAGGGAATCCAGGAGCAGTACTTC.

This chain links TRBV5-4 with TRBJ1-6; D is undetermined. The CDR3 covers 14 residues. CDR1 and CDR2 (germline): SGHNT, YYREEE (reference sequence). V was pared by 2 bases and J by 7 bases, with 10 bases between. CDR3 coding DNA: TGTGCCAGCAGCTTAGTACAAAAGAATTCACCCCTCCACTTT. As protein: CASSLVQKNSPLHF.

The CDR3 nucleotides read TGTGCCAGTTCCCGGAGCGGGAGACCTACAGATACGCAGTATTTT. Protein sequence: CASSRSGRPTDTQYF. V gene TRBV27 combines with J gene TRBJ2-3, with 8 positions matching TRBD2. Germline CDR1 is MNHEY and CDR2 is SMNVEV (reference sequence). V shed 9 bases, J shed 3 bases, and the junction held 11 bases outside the gene matches. The CDR3 spans 15 residues.

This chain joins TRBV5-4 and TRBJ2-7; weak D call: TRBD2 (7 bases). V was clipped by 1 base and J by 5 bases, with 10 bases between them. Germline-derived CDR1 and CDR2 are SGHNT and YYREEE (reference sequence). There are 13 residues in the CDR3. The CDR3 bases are TGTGCCAGCAGCTTGTCGGGGGGCGACGAGCAGTACTTC. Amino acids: CASSLSGGDEQYF.